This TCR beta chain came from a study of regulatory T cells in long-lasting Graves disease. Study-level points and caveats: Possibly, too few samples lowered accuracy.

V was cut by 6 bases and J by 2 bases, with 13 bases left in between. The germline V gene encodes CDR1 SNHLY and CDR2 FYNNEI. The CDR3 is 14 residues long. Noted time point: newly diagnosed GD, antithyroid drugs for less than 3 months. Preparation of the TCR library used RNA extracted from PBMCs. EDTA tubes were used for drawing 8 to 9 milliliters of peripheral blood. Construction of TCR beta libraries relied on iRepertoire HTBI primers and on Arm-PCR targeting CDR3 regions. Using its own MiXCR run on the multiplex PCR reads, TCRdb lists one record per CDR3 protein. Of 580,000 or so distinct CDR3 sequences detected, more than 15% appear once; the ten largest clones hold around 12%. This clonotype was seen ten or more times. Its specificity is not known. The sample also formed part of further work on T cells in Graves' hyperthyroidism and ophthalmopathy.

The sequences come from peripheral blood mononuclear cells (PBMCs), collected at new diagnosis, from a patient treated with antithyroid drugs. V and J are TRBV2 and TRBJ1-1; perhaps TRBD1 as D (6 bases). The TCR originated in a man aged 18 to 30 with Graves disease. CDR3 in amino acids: CASRAGHANTEAFF. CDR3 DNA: TGTGCCAGCAGGGCGGGACACGCTAACACTGAAGCTTTCTTT.